The present entry profiles one TCR beta chain with its context. Its specificity is unknown. The entry originates in a study of a mutant IDH1 vaccine in newly diagnosed glioma. Broader study findings: Evidence of vaccine-induced immune responses was documented in about 93% of patients.

Documented time point: week 23, last vaccination. One vaccine dose held 300 ug of mutant IDH1 20-mer peptide and came with topical imiquimod. Clones were read by immunoSEQ multiplex PCR, and TCRdb kept only the in-frame ones, dropping some. The data contain 75,000 to 80,000 clones, approximately 85% of them singletons. Germline-derived CDR1 and CDR2 are MNHEY and SVGAGI. This CDR3 has 14 residues. The J segment lost 4 bases and the V segment lost 2 bases, leaving 4 bases of the junction unmatched. Source: PBMCs, taken from a glioma patient whose treatment included an IDH1 peptide vaccine. This sequence originates from a woman aged 45-65 years with glioma. The J gene is TRBJ1-1, the V gene TRBV6-5, with 7 bases fitting TRBD1. This CDR3 reads CASSYSSGGTEAFF. The DNA of the CDR3 is TGTGCCAGCAGTTACAGTTCAGGGGGCACTGAAGCTTTCTTT.